One sample yielded the 31 T cell receptor beta chains listed below, sequenced in a study of CD8+ T cells in alopecia areata. As the sequencing template, cDNA was produced by extracting RNA and reverse transcribing it. Assay used: immunoSEQ multiplex PCR; TCRdb lists only in-frame clones, some missing. This table has more than 75,000 clones, 41% appearing once. The sequenced sample consisted of CD4+ T cells sorted from blood. Receptor source: a human donor with alopecia areata.

The V call is TRBV29-1, the J call TRBJ2-5; D is unresolved. Germline V gene data show CDR1 as SQVTM and CDR2 as ANQGSEA. The length of the CDR3 is 13 residues. V was cut by 4 bases and J by 5 bases, with 14 bases left in between. The CDR3 nucleotides are TGCAGCGTTGTGGTCGCTGGTCCGGAGACCCAGTACTTC. Translating it yields CSVVVAGPETQYF.

This chain uses TRBV7-2 with TRBJ2-1; no clear D gene. Trimming left V 5 bases short and J 4 bases short, with 12 bases between. This CDR3 has 14 amino acids. CDR1 and CDR2 (germline): SGHTA, FQGNSA. CDR3 region: CASSRTSRYNEQFF. In DNA form, the CDR3 reads TGTGCCAGCAGCCGGACGTCAAGATACAATGAGCAGTTCTTC.

This chain uses TRBV7-9 with TRBJ1-2; D ambiguous. Germline lookup yields CDR1 SEHNR and CDR2 FQNEAQ (reference sequence). Deletions cut 5 bases from V and 2 bases from J, with 12 bases between. The CDR3 covers 14 residues. Written as DNA, the CDR3 is TGTGCCAGCAGCGTCTCCGGGCGCAACTATGGCTACACCTTC. It encodes CASSVSGRNYGYTF.

This clone was seen only a few times. This chain's CDR3 is CSVGDQPQHF. The CDR3 DNA reads as TGCAGCGTTGGAGATCAGCCCCAGCATTTT. The gene calls are TRBV29-1 and TRBJ1-5; D call uncertain. CDR3 length equals 10 residues. Germline loops: CDR1 SQVTM, CDR2 ANQGSEA. With 4 bases removed from V and 5 bases from J, the gap between germline ends came to 3 bases. Together with reference TRBV29-1 and TRBJ1-5, the CDR3 gives the full variable domain: SAVISQKPSRDICQRGTSLTIQCQVDSQVTMMFWYRQQPGQSLTLIATANQGSEATYESGFVIDKFPISRPNLTFSTLTVSNMSPEDSSIYLCSVGDQPQHFGDGTRLSIL.

This clone has only one observation. The rearrangement uses TRBV5-6 and TRBJ2-5; D is possibly TRBD1 or TRBD2 (6 bases each). The germline V gene has CDR1 SGHDT and CDR2 YYEEEE. The CDR3 totals 14 residues. V was cut by 7 bases and J by 5 bases, with 18 bases left in between. For the CDR3, the DNA is TGTGCCAGCTTCCGGAGGGGGTTAGGCGAGACCCAGTACTTC. This gives the protein CASFRRGLGETQYF.

The chain is built from TRBV29-1 and TRBJ1-2; D gene unclear. This CDR3 spans 13 amino acids. V was cut by 6 bases and J by 6 bases, with 17 bases left in between. Germline assignment: CDR1 SQVTM and CDR2 ANQGSEA. The CDR3: CSVRLYTLDGYTF. The CDR3 DNA reads TGCAGCGTCAGACTATATACGTTGGATGGCTACACCTTC.

In this sample, this clone turned up a few times. The chain links TRBV29-1 to TRBJ1-5, with 9 bases that match TRBD1. J was trimmed by 4 bases and V by 6 bases; bases with no gene match: 7. Germline V CDR1 and CDR2: SQVTM, ANQGSEA. CDR3 length equals 14 residues. CDR3 in amino acids: CSVWTGVSNQPQHF. CDR3 DNA sequence: TGCAGCGTCTGGACAGGGGTCTCAAATCAGCCCCAGCATTTT.

This chain's CDR3 is CASSPGQGRGETQYF. The CDR3 bases are TGCGCCAGCAGCCCTGGACAGGGGCGGGGGGAGACCCAGTACTTC. V gene TRBV5-1 combines with J gene TRBJ2-5; 9 nucleotides match TRBD1. V was clipped by 4 bases and J by 5 bases; unmatched bases: 9. There are 15 residues in the CDR3. From germline, CDR1 is SGHRS and CDR2 YFSETQ.

In its sample, this clone was seen a few times. The rearrangement uses TRBV29-1 and TRBJ2-5; 9 bases are a match to TRBD2. TRBJ2-7 matches the DNA end more closely, so the J call is doubtful. The CDR3 is 13 amino acids. The germline gives CDR1 SQVTM, CDR2 ANQGSEA. CDR3 nucleotides: TGCAGCGTTGAAGCTAGCGGGGTGTACGAGCAGTACTTC. It specifies CSVEASGVYEQYF.

This chain uses TRBV30 with TRBJ1-5; 8 bases map to TRBD1. The CDR3 is 15 residues long. Germline CDR1 and CDR2: GTSNPN and SVGIG (reference sequence). V lost 2 bases to trimming and J lost 6 bases; unmatched junction nucleotides: 9. For the CDR3, the DNA is TGTGCCTGGAGTCAAACAGGGGGACAATCTCAGCCCCAGCATTTT. This translates into CAWSQTGGQSQPQHF.

This clone was seen more than once but under ten times. The V gene is TRBV2, the J gene TRBJ2-4; the D call may be TRBD1 or TRBD2 (5 bases each). Looked up from germline, CDR1 is SNHLY and CDR2 is FYNNEI. This CDR3 spans 14 amino acids. Trimming stripped 6 bases from V and 3 bases from J, with 12 bases between. The CDR3, as DNA: TGTGCCAGCAGAGACGCTGGGGGCAAAAACATTCAGTACTTC. Residues: CASRDAGGKNIQYF.

This chain uses TRBV5-1 with TRBJ2-1; D gene uncertain. Looked up from germline, CDR1 is SGHRS and CDR2 is YFSETQ. Trimming left V 4 bases short and J 6 bases short, with 17 bases between. The CDR3 runs to 15 residues. DNA of the CDR3: TGCGCCAGCAGCCCCCCCCGACCTAATGGCAATGAGCAGTTCTTC. Protein: CASSPPRPNGNEQFF.

This rearrangement joins TRBV4-3 to TRBJ2-1, with D possibly matching TRBD2 (6 bases). Trimming stripped 2 bases from V and 2 bases from J, with 16 bases between. The germline V gene encodes CDR1 LGHNA and CDR2 YSLEER. The CDR3 runs 17 residues. Written as DNA, the CDR3 is TGCGCCAGCAGCCAACAGTCCCCGGGGGTCCCCTACAATGAGCAGTTCTTC. Residues: CASSQQSPGVPYNEQFF.

This sequence joins TRBV29-1 and TRBJ1-1; tentative D call: TRBD1 (5 bases). Germline CDR1 reads SQVTM; CDR2 reads ANQGSEA. The V end lost 2 bases, the J end lost 4 bases, and 11 bases lay between the germline ends. The CDR3 is 13 amino acids. This CDR3 is CSVERPGGTEAFF. CDR3 nucleotides: TGCAGCGTTGAACGTCCCGGGGGCACTGAAGCTTTCTTT. Based on the CDR3 plus reference TRBV29-1 and TRBJ1-1, the full variable domain is SAVISQKPSRDICQRGTSLTIQCQVDSQVTMMFWYRQQPGQSLTLIATANQGSEATYESGFVIDKFPISRPNLTFSTLTVSNMSPEDSSIYLCSVERPGGTEAFFGQGTRLTVV.

This clone was detected only a few times. DNA of the CDR3: TGTGCCTGGAACCGGGACAGCTACAATGAGCAGTTCTTC. Translated, it gives CAWNRDSYNEQFF. This chain uses TRBV30 with TRBJ2-1, with 7 positions matching TRBD1. Germline V gene sequence: CDR1 GTSNPN, CDR2 SVGIG (reference sequence). The CDR3 loop spans 13 amino acids. The J segment lost 3 bases and the V segment lost 4 bases, leaving 3 bases of the junction unmatched.

CDR3 residues: CAWSRDRAYTEAFF. As DNA, the CDR3 is TGTGCCTGGAGTCGGGACAGGGCCTACACTGAAGCTTTCTTT. The genes are TRBV30 and TRBJ1-1; 9 bases are a match to TRBD1. The germline CDR1 and CDR2 sequences are GTSNPN and SVGIG (reference sequence). Germline trimming cut 2 bases from V and 3 bases from J; bases unmatched to any gene: 4. The CDR3 has 14 residues.

The table lists this clone with a few counts. V and J are TRBV2 and TRBJ2-4; D unresolved. V was clipped by 6 bases and J by 6 bases, with 9 bases between them. Germline CDR1 is SNHLY and CDR2 is FYNNEI. The CDR3 length is 12 residues. The CDR3 sequence: CASSVEINIQYF. The CDR3 DNA follows: TGTGCCAGCAGCGTTGAGATAAACATTCAGTACTTC. The complete variable domain, with remaining parts taken from reference TRBV2 and TRBJ2-4, reads EPEVTQTPSHQVTQMGQEVILRCVPISNHLYFYWYRQILGQKVEFLVSFYNNEISEKSEIFDDQFSVERPDGSNFTLKIRSTKLEDSAMYFCASSVEINIQYFGAGTRLSVL.

This clone showed up many times. The chain employs TRBV19 and TRBJ2-4, with no clear D. Germline CDR1 and CDR2: LNHDA and SQIVND (reference sequence). V lost 3 bases, J lost 1 base, and 10 bases lay in between. The CDR3 spans 15 residues. For the CDR3, the DNA is TGTGCCAGTAGTATCGAACTGAATGCCAAAAACATTCAGTACTTC. Translated: CASSIELNAKNIQYF.

The chain recombines TRBV30 with TRBJ1-4; 9 nucleotides agree with TRBD1. CDR1 is GTSNPN, CDR2 SVGIG, per germline (reference sequence). Trimming at V came to 6 bases and at J to 5 bases, leaving 7 bases not matched to a gene. The CDR3 runs to 14 residues. For the CDR3, the DNA is TGTGCCTGTAACAGGGGGCGCGGAAATGAAAAACTGTTTTTT. Translating it yields CACNRGRGNEKLFF.

This clone turned up a few times. The chain couples TRBV28 to TRBJ2-3; no clear D. The V gene lost 5 bases and the J gene lost 4 bases, with 4 bases spanning the gap. The CDR3 is 11 residues long. The germline V gene encodes CDR1 MDHEN and CDR2 SYDVKM. CDR3 sequence: CASSGSDTQYF. The CDR3 DNA sequence: TGTGCCAGCAGTGGTTCAGATACGCAGTATTTT.

This clone was seen a handful of times. The CDR3 spells CTSGREETQYF. DNA for the CDR3: TGTACTAGCGGGAGGGAAGAGACCCAGTACTTC. The chain is built from TRBV30 and TRBJ2-5; 13 nucleotides align to TRBD2. Germline CDR1 reads GTSNPN; CDR2 reads SVGIG (reference sequence). This CDR3 spans 11 amino acids.

There are a few counts of this clone. The V and J genes are TRBV14 and TRBJ2-1; D gene ambiguous. The germline V gene has CDR1 SGHDN and CDR2 FVKESK. The CDR3 extends over 14 amino acids. Trimming left V 4 bases short and J 5 bases short, with 12 bases between. In nucleotides, the CDR3 is TGTGCCAGCAGCCCGAGGTGGCAGGACAATGAGCAGTTCTTC. It encodes CASSPRWQDNEQFF.

The chain uses TRBV7-9 and TRBJ2-7, with 10 bases matching TRBD2. Losses at the gene ends were 5 bases for V and 2 bases for J; bases not matched to a gene: 6. This CDR3 is 15 amino acids long. CDR1 and CDR2 from the germline V gene are SEHNR and FQNEAQ (reference sequence). In nucleotides, the CDR3 is TGTGCCAGCAGCCTGGGACTAGCGAACACCTACGAGCAGTACTTC. Encoded protein: CASSLGLANTYEQYF.

CDR3 in DNA: TGCGCCACCAACGGGACTAGCGGGGAGCAAGGTGGGGCCAACGTCCTGACTTTC. It translates to CATNGTSGEQGGANVLTF. V and J are TRBV5-1 and TRBJ2-6; 13 bases match TRBD2. The junction had 12 bases not matched to a gene; V was cut back by 9 bases and J by 3 bases. CDR1 and CDR2 from the germline V gene are SGHRS and YFSETQ. The CDR3 is 18 residues long.

This chain links TRBV7-2 with TRBJ2-1; 7 nucleotides line up with TRBD2. The CDR3 consists of 14 residues. Germline V gene lookup returns CDR1 SGHTA and CDR2 FQGNSA. With 1 base clipped from V and 15 bases from J, the junction kept 12 bases outside the gene matches. The CDR3 protein is CASSLDRAGPSPFF. The CDR3, as DNA: TGTGCCAGCAGCTTAGATCGAGCGGGGCCGTCACCGTTCTTC.

The J gene is TRBJ2-7, the V gene TRBV29-1, with D perhaps matching TRBD1 (5 bases). The V gene lost 5 bases and the J gene lost 5 bases, with 16 bases spanning the gap. The V gene's germline CDR1 is SQVTM and CDR2 ANQGSEA. The CDR3 spans 13 residues. CDR3 in amino acids: CSVSSPMTDEQYF. Here the CDR3 DNA reads TGCAGCGTTTCGAGCCCGATGACAGACGAGCAGTACTTC.

This chain connects TRBV29-1 to TRBJ2-1; 10 bases agree with TRBD1. Per germline, CDR1 SQVTM and CDR2 ANQGSEA. The CDR3 length is 13 residues. J was trimmed by 7 bases and V by 1 base; bases with no gene match: 1. The CDR3 spells CSVEGGQGNEQFF. The CDR3, as DNA: TGCAGCGTTGAAGGGGGACAGGGGAATGAGCAGTTCTTC.

V is TRBV29-1 and J is TRBJ1-1; unclear D gene. CDR1 and CDR2 from the germline V gene are SQVTM and ANQGSEA. This CDR3 is built from 10 residues. Deletions cut 4 bases from V and 10 bases from J, with 10 bases between. CDR3 nucleotide sequence: TGCAGCGTTGTGGAAGGGAGAGCTTTCTTT. Translation: CSVVEGRAFF.

J is TRBJ2-3 and V is TRBV30, with 9 bases matching TRBD2. V lost 3 bases and J lost 1; bases outside the gene matches: 8. Germline V lookup: CDR1 GTSNPN, CDR2 SVGIG (reference sequence). CDR3 size: 16 residues. CDR3 nucleotide sequence: TGTGCCTGGAGGGTCCTTAGCGGGAGACGCACAGATACGCAGTATTTT. It encodes CAWRVLSGRRTDTQYF.

The chain recombines TRBV29-1 with TRBJ1-2; 8 bases are shared with TRBD1. In germline, CDR1 is SQVTM, CDR2 ANQGSEA. Germline trimming cut 3 bases from V and 8 bases from J; bases unmatched to any gene: 5. This CDR3 region has 12 residues. CDR3 in amino acids: CSVDGTGYGYTF. CDR3 nucleotides: TGCAGCGTTGATGGGACAGGCTACGGCTACACCTTC.

The J gene is TRBJ2-3, the V gene TRBV7-3, with no clear D. The CDR3 is 13 amino acids. Trimming left V 1 base short and J 1 base short, with 3 bases between. The germline V gene has CDR1 SGHTA and CDR2 FQGTGA. Here the CDR3 DNA reads TGTGCCAGCAGCTTAAGCCGCACAGATACGCAGTATTTT. Residues: CASSLSRTDTQYF.